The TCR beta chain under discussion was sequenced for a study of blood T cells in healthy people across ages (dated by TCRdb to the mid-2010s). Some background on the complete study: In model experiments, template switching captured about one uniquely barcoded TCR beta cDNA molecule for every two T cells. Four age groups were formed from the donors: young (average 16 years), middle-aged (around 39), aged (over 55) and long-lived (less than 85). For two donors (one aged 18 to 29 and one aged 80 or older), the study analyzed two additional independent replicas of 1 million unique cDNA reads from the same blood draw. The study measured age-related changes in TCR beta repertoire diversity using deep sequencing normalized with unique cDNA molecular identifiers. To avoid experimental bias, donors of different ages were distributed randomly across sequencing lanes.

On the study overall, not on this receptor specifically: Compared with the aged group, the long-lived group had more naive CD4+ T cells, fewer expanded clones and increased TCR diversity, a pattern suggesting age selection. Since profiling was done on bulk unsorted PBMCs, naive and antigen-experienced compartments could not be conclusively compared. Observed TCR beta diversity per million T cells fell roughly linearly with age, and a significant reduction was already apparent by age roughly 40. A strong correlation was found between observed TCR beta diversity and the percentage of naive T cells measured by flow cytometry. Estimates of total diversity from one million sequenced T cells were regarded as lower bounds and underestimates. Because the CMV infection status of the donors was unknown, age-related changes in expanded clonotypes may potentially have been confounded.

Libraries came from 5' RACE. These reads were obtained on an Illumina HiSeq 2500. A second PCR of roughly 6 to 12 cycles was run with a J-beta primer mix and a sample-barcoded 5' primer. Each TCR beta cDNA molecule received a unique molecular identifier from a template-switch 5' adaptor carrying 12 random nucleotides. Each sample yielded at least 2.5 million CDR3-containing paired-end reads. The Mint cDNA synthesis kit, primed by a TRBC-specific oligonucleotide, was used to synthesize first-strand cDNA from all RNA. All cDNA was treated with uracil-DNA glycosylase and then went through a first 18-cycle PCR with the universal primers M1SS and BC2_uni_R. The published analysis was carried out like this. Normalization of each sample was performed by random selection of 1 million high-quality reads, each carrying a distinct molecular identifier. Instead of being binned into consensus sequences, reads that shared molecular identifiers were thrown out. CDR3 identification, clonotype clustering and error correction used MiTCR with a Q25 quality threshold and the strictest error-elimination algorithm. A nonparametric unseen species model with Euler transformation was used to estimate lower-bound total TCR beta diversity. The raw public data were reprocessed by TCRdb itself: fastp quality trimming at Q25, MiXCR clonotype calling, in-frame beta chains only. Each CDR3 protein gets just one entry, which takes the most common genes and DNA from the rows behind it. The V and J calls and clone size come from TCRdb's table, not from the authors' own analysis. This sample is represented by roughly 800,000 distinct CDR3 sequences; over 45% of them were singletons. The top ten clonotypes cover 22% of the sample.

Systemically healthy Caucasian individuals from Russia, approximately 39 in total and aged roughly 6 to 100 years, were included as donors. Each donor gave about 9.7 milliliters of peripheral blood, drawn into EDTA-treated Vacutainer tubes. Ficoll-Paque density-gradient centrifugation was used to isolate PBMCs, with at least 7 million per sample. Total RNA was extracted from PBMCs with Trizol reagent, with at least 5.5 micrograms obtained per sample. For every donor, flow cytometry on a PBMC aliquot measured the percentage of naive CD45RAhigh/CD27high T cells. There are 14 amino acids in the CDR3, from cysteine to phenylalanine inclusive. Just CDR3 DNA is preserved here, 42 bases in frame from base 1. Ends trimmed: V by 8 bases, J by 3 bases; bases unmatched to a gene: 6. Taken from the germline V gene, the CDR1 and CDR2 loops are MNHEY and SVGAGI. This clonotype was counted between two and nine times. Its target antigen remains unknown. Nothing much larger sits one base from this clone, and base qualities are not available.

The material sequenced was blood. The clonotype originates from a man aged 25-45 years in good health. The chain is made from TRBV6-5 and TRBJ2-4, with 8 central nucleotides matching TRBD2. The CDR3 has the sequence CASQGAGVKNIQYF. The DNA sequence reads TGTGCCAGCCAGGGAGCGGGAGTCAAAAACATTCAGTACTTC.